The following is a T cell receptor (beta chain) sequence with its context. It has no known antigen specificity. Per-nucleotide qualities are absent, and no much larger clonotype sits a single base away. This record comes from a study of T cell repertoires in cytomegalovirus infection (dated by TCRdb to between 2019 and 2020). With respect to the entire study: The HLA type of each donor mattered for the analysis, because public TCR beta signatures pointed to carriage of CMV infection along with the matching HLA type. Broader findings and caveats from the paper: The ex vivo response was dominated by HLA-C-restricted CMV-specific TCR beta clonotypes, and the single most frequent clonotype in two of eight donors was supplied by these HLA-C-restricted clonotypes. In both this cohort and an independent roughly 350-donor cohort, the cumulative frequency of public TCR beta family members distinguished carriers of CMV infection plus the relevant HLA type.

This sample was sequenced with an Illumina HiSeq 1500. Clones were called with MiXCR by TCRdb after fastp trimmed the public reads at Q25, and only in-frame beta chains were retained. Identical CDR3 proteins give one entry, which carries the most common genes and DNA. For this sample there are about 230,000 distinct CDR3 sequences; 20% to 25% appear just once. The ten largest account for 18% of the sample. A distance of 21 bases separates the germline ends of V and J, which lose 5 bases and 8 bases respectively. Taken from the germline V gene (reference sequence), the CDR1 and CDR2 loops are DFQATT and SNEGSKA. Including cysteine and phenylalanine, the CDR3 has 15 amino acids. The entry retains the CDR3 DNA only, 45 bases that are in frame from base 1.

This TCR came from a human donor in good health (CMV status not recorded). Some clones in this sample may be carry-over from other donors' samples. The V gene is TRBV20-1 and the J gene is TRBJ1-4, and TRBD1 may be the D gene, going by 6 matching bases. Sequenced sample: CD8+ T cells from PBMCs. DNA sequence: TGCAGTGCTCCTTGGTGGGCAGGGGAGAGGGAAAAACTGTTTTTT. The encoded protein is CSAPWWAGEREKLFF.